A few counts support the clone carrying this TCR beta chain. The data were obtained in a study of T-cell reconstitution after alpha-beta-depleted transplantation in children. The library targeted TCRbeta and was prepared with unique molecular identifiers. TCRdb reanalysed the PCR reads using MiXCR and keeps one entry per CDR3 protein. The table records about 540,000 distinct CDR3 sequences, about 16% of them present only once. J lost 1 base, V lost 4 bases, and 19 bases had no gene match. CDR3 size: 19 residues. CDR1 is MGHRA and CDR2 is YSYEKL in the germline V gene. The chain is built from TRBV4-1 and TRBJ2-7; TRBD2 matches 7 bases. This sequence originates from a human donor who donated a stem cell graft to a child with acute lymphoblastic leukemia. The sample consisted of PBMCs from the stem cell graft donor, taken from the stem cell graft. The CDR3 DNA is TGCGCCAGCAGCCCCACACTAGCGTGGGGCAGTGCGGGGTCCTACGAGCAGTACTTC. This codes for CASSPTLAWGSAGSYEQYF.